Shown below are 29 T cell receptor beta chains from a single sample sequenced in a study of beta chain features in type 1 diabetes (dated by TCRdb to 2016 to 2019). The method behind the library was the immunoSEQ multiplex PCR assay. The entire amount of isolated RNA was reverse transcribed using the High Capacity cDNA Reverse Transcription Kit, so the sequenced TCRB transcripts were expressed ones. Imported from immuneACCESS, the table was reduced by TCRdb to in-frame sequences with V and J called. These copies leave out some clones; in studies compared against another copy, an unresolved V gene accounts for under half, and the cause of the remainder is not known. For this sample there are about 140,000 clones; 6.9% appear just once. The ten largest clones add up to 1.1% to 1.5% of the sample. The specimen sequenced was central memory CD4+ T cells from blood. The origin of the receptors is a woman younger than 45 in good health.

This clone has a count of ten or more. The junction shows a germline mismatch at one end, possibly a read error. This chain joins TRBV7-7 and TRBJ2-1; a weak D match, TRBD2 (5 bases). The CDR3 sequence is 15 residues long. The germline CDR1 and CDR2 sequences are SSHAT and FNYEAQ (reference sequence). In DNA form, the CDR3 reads TGTGCTAGCAGCTTAGCGTCTGGTGGGCTCAATGAGCAGTTCTTC. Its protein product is CASSLASGGLNEQFF.

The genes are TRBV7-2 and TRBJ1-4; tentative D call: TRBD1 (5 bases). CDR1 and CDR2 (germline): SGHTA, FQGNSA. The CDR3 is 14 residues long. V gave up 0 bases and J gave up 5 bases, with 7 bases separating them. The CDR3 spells CASSLAGANEKLFF. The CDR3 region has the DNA TGTGCCAGCAGCTTAGCAGGGGCAAATGAAAAACTGTTTTTT.

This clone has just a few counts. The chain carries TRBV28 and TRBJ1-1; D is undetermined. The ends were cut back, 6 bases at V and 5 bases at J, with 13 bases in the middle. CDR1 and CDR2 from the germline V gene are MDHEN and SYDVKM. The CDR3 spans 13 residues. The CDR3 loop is CASRVMGRTEAFF. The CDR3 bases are TGTGCCAGCAGGGTCATGGGGAGGACTGAAGCTTTCTTT.

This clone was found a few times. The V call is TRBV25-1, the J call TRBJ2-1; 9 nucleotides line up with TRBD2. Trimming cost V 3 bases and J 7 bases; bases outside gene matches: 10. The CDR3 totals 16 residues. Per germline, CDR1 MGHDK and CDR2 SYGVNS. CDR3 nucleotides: TGTGCCAGCAGTGACCCCAACTGGGCGGGAGGGAATGAGCAGTTCTTC. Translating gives CASSDPNWAGGNEQFF.

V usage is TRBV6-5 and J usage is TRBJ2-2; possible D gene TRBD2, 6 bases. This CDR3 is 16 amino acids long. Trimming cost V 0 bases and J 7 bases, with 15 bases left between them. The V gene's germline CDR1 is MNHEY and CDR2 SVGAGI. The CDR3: CASSYSGGVGFGELFF. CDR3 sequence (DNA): TGTGCCAGCAGTTACTCGGGGGGAGTGGGTTTCGGGGAGCTGTTTTTT.

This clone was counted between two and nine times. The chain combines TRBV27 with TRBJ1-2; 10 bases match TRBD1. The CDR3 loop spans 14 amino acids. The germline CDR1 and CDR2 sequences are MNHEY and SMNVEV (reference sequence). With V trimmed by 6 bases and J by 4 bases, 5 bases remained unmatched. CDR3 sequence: CASRGQGRAYGYTF. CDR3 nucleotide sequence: TGTGCCAGCAGGGGACAGGGGCGAGCCTATGGCTACACCTTC.

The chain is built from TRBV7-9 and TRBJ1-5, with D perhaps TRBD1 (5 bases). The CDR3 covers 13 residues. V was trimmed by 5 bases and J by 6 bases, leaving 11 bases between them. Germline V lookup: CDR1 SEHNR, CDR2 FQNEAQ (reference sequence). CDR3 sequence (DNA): TGTGCCAGCAGCCCCACGGGGGGTCAGCCCCAGCATTTT. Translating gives CASSPTGGQPQHF.

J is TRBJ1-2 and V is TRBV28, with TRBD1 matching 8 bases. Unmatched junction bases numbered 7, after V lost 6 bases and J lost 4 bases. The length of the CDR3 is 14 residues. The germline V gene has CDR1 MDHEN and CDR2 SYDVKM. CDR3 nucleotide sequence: TGTGCCAGCAGAGGACAGGGTCAGTCCTATGGCTACACCTTC. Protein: CASRGQGQSYGYTF.

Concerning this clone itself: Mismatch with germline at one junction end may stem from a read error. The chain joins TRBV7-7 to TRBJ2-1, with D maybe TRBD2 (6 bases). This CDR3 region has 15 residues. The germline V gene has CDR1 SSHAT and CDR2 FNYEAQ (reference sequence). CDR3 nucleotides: TGTGCTAGCAGCTTATATGGTAGCGGTGACAATGAGCAGTTCTTC. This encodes CASSLYGSGDNEQFF.

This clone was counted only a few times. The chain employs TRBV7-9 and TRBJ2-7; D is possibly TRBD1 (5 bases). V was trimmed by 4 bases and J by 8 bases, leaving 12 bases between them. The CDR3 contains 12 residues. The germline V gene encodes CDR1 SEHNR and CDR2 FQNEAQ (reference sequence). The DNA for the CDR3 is TGTGCCAGCAGCTCTCCGCAGGGAAAGCAGTACTTC. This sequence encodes CASSSPQGKQYF.

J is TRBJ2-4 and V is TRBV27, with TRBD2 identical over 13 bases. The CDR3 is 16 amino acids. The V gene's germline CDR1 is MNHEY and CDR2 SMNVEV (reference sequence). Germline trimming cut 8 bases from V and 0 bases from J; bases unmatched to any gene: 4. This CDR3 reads CASRGLAGAAKNIQYF. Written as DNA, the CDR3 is TGTGCCAGCCGCGGACTAGCGGGAGCAGCCAAAAACATTCAGTACTTC.

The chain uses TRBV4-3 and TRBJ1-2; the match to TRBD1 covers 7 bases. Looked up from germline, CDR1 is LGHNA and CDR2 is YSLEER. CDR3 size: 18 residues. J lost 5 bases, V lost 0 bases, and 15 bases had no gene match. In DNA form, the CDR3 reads TGCGCCAGCAGCCAAGATTATACCCGGACAGGCCGAGGGTATGGCTACACCTTC. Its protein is CASSQDYTRTGRGYGYTF.

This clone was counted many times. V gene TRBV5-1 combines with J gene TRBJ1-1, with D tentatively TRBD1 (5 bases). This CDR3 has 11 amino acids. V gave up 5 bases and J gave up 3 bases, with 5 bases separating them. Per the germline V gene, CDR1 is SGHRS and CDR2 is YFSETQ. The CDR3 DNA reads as TGCGCCAGCAGGACAGACACTGAAGCTTTCTTT. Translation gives CASRTDTEAFF.

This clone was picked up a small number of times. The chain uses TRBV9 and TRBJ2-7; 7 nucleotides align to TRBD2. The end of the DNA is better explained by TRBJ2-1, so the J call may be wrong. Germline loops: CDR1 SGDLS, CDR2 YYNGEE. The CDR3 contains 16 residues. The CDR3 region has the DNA TGTGCCAGCAGCGCGTCCCCTAGCGGTTTAAACAATGAGCAGTTCTTC. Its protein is CASSASPSGLNNEQFF.

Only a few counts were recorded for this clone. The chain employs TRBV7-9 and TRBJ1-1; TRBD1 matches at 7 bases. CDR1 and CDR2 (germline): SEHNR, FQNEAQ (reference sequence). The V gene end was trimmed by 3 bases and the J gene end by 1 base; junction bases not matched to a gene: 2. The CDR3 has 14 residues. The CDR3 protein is CASSFPGGNTEAFF. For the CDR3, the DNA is TGTGCCAGCAGCTTTCCAGGGGGGAACACTGAAGCTTTCTTT.

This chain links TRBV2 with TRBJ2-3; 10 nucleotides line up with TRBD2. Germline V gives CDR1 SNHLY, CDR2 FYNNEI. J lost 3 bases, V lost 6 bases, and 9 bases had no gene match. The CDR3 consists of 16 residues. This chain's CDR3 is CASRRSSGSRTDTQYF. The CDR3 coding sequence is TGTGCCAGCAGAAGGTCTAGCGGGAGCAGGACAGATACGCAGTATTTT.

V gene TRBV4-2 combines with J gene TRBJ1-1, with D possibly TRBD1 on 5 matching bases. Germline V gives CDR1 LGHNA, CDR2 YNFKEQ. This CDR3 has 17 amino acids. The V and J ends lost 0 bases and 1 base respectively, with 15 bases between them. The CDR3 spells CASSQDKGRSGNTEAFF. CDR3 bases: TGTGCCAGCAGCCAAGATAAGGGGCGTTCGGGGAACACTGAAGCTTTCTTT.

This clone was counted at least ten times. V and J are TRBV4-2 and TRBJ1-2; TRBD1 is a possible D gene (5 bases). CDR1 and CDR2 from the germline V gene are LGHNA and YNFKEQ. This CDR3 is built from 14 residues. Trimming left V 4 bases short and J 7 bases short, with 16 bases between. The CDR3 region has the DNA TGTGCCAGCAGCCCGCCCCGGGGGTATCGTGGCTACACCTTC. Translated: CASSPPRGYRGYTF.

The CDR3 spells CASSLAVLAYEQYF. CDR3 nucleotide sequence: TGTGCCAGCAGCTTAGCAGTACTTGCCTACGAGCAGTACTTC. V is TRBV7-2 and J is TRBJ2-7; D is uncertain. V was cut by 0 bases and J by 2 bases, with 8 bases left in between. This CDR3 is 14 amino acids long. Germline assignment: CDR1 SGHTA and CDR2 FQGNSA.

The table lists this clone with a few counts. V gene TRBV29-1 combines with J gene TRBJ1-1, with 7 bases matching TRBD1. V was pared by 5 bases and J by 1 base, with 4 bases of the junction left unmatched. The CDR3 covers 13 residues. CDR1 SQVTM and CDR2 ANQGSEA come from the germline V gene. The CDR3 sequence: CSVRGGRNTEAFF. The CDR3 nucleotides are TGCAGCGTTCGAGGGGGCCGGAACACTGAAGCTTTCTTT.

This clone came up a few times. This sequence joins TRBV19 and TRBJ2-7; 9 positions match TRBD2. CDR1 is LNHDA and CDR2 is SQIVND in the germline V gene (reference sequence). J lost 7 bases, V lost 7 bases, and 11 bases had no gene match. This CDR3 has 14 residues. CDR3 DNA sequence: TGTGCCAGTAATCCTAGCGGGATAACTGGAGAGCAGTACTTC. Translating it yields CASNPSGITGEQYF.

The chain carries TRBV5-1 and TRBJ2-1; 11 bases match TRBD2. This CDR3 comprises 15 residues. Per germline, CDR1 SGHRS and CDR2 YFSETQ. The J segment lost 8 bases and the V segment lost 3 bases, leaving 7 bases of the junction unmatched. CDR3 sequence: CASSSSSGRIHEQFF. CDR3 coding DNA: TGCGCCAGCAGCTCTTCTAGCGGGAGGATACATGAGCAGTTCTTC.

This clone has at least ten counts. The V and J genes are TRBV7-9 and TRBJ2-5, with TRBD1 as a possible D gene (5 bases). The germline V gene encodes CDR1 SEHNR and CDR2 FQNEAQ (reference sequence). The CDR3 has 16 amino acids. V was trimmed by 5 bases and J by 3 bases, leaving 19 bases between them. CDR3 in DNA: TGTGCCAGCAGCCGCCTACCCGGCAGGGTGAAAGAGACCCAGTACTTC. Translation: CASSRLPGRVKETQYF. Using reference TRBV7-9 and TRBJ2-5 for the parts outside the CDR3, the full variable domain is DTGVSQNPRHKITKRGQNVTFRCDPISEHNRLYWYRQTLGQGPEFLTYFQNEAQLEKSRLLSDRFSAERPKGSFSTLEIQRTEQGDSAMYLCASSRLPGRVKETQYFGPGTRLLVL.

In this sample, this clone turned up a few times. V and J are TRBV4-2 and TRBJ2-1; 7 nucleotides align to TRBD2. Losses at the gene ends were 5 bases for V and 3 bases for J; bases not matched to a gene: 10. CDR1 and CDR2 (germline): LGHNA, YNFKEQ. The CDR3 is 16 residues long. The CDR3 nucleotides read TGTGCCAGCAGCTCCCGTAGCGGGTCCCTCTACAATGAGCAGTTCTTC. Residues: CASSSRSGSLYNEQFF.

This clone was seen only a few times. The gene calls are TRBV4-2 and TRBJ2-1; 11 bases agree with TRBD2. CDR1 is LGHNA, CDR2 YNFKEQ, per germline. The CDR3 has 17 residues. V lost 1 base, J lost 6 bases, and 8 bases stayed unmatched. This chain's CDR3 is CASSQGAVAGGSNEQFF. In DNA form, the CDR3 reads TGTGCCAGCAGCCAAGGCGCCGTAGCGGGAGGGAGCAATGAGCAGTTCTTC.

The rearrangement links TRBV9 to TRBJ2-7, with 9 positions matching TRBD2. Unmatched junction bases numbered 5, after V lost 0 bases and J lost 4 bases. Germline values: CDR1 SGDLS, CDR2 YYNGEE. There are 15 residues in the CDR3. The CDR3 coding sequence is TGTGCCAGCAGCGTAGGGGTTAGCGGGAGTTACGAGCAGTACTTC. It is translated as CASSVGVSGSYEQYF.

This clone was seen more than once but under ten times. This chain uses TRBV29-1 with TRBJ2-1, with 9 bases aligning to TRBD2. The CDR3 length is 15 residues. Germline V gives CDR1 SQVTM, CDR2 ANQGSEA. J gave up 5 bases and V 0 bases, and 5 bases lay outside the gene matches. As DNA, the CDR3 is TGCAGCGTTGAAGATCGCGGGAGGGGGGACAATGAGCAGTTCTTC. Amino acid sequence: CSVEDRGRGDNEQFF.

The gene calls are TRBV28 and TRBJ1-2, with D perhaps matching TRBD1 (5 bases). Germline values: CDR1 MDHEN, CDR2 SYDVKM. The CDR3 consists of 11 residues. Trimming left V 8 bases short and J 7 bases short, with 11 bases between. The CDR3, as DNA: TGTGCCAGCGAAGGGGCGGCTGGCTACACCTTC. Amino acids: CASEGAAGYTF.

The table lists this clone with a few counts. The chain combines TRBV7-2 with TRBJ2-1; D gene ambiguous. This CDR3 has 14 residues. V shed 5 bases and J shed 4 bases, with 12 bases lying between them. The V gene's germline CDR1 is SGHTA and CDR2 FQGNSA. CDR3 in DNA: TGTGCCAGCAGCGCCCCGGGTTCATACAATGAGCAGTTCTTC. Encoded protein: CASSAPGSYNEQFF.